The 26 T cell receptor beta chains reported below all come from one sample, sequenced in a study of blood T cells in healthy people across ages (dated by TCRdb to the mid-2010s). Library preparation used 5' RACE. The data were produced on an Illumina HiSeq 2500. A second PCR of roughly 6 to 12 cycles was performed with a sample-barcoded 5' primer and a J-beta primer mix. The raw public data were reprocessed by TCRdb itself: fastp quality trimming at Q25, MiXCR clonotype calling, in-frame beta chains only. Duplicate CDR3 protein sequences are folded into a single record with the most common DNA and genes. Here the sample has about 570,000 distinct CDR3 sequences; roughly a quarter occur a single time. In total, the top ten clones hold about 3.3% of the sample. The same specimen was also included in a second study, on T cells of mothers and their children.

The sample was blood. These receptors were obtained from a boy younger than 10 in good health.

A few counts support this clonotype. The V and J genes are TRBV30 and TRBJ1-1; 9 bases are a match to TRBD1. V was pared by 2 bases and J by 3 bases, with 4 bases of the junction left unmatched. The CDR3 covers 14 residues. Germline lookup yields CDR1 GTSNPN and CDR2 SVGIG (reference sequence). The CDR3 sequence: CAWSPGTGHTEAFF. The CDR3 DNA reads as TGTGCCTGGAGTCCCGGGACAGGGCACACTGAAGCTTTCTTT.

The rearrangement joins TRBV20-1 to TRBJ2-1; no clear D gene. The CDR3 has 12 amino acids. The V and J ends lost 3 bases and 7 bases respectively, with 10 bases between them. Germline assignment: CDR1 DFQATT and CDR2 SNEGSKA (reference sequence). The CDR3 protein is CSASSPVNEQFF. In nucleotides, the CDR3 is TGCAGTGCTAGCTCGCCTGTAAATGAGCAGTTCTTC.

This clonotype was counted only a few times. This chain connects TRBV29-1 to TRBJ1-1; 10 bases map to TRBD1. The V gene end was trimmed by 4 bases and the J gene end by 1 base; junction bases not matched to a gene: 15. The germline gives CDR1 SQVTM, CDR2 ANQGSEA. The CDR3 extends over 18 amino acids. CDR3 loop: CSVARDRGVRNANTEAFF. The CDR3, as DNA: TGCAGCGTTGCTAGGGACAGGGGTGTACGAAATGCGAACACTGAAGCTTTCTTT. Complete variable domain (other parts from reference TRBV29-1 and TRBJ1-1): SAVISQKPSRDICQRGTSLTIQCQVDSQVTMMFWYRQQPGQSLTLIATANQGSEATYESGFVIDKFPISRPNLTFSTLTVSNMSPEDSSIYLCSVARDRGVRNANTEAFFGQGTRLTVV.

Worth noting for this clonotype: Possible read error: a much larger clone is one base away. The rearrangement uses TRBV6-2 or TRBV6-3 and TRBJ2-2; D gene uncertain. The CDR3 is made up of 13 amino acids. CDR1 is MNHEY, CDR2 SVGEGT, per germline. Trimming stripped 5 bases from V and 8 bases from J, with 12 bases between. CDR3 sequence: CASSVSSPGELFF. The CDR3 DNA reads TGTGCCAGCAGTGTATCGAGTCCAGGGGAGCTGTTTTTT.

This clonotype was seen just once. V and J are TRBV14 and TRBJ1-2; perhaps TRBD1 as D (5 bases). This CDR3 is 16 amino acids long. The V gene lost 3 bases and the J gene lost 1 base, with 15 bases spanning the gap. Germline V gene lookup returns CDR1 SGHDN and CDR2 FVKESK. The CDR3 nucleotides are TGTGCCAGCAGCCATGAGTCGGGGGACCTTAACTATGGCTACACCTTC. As protein: CASSHESGDLNYGYTF.

This clonotype was found a few times. The V gene is TRBV12-3 or TRBV12-4, the J gene TRBJ1-1; tentatively, D is TRBD1 (5 bases). The CDR3 contains 15 residues. Trimming removed 1 base from V and 8 bases from J, with 17 bases in between. CDR3 bases: TGTGCCAGCAGTTTAGGCCAGGTCGGGGGTACAGAAGCTTTCTTT. This codes for CASSLGQVGGTEAFF.

The chain recombines TRBV11-3 with TRBJ2-5; a weak D match, TRBD2 (5 bases). The DNA end lines up better with TRBJ2-7; the J call may be wrong. CDR1 SGHNT and CDR2 YENEEA come from the germline V gene. The CDR3 has 15 amino acids. The CDR3 here is CASSLDFGMVYEQYF. As DNA, the CDR3 is TGTGCCAGCAGCTTAGATTTCGGGATGGTTTACGAGCAGTACTTC.

The sample holds many counts of this clonotype. The chain is built from TRBV7-8 and TRBJ2-3, with TRBD1 matching 8 bases. V gave up 6 bases and J gave up 4 bases; unmatched junction bases: 15. Germline V CDR1 and CDR2: SGHVS, FQNEAQ. This CDR3 has 17 residues. The CDR3 DNA follows: TGTGCCAGCAGGGAGTTCAAGGACAGGGATGTCCCAGATACGCAGTATTTT. Amino acid sequence: CASREFKDRDVPDTQYF.

This clonotype was counted only a few times. The rearrangement links TRBV3-1 to TRBJ2-7; D uncertain. Trimming pared 3 bases from V and 0 bases from J, leaving 6 bases between. The CDR3 consists of 13 residues. The germline gives CDR1 LGHDT, CDR2 YNNKEL (reference sequence). In DNA, the CDR3 is TGTGCCAGCAGCCAGAGGCTCTCCTACGAGCAGTACTTC. It codes for CASSQRLSYEQYF.

This clonotype was observed many times. The chain recombines TRBV7-2 with TRBJ2-3; 13 positions match TRBD2. Unmatched junction bases numbered 4, after V lost 5 bases and J lost 2 bases. The CDR3 has 16 residues. The germline CDR1 and CDR2 sequences are SGHTA and FQGNSA. The DNA of the CDR3 is TGTGCCAGCAGCGTCGGGACTAGCGGGGTCACAGATACGCAGTATTTT. This gives the protein CASSVGTSGVTDTQYF.

This clonotype was observed a handful of times. The chain links TRBV12-3 or TRBV12-4 to TRBJ2-5; no clear D gene. The J call may be faulty, since TRBJ2-1 better matches the DNA end. The CDR3 consists of 13 residues. CDR3: CASSSGRLNEQFF. The CDR3 bases are TGTGCCAGCAGTTCGGGTCGACTCAATGAGCAGTTCTTC.

Ten or more counts support this clonotype. The rearrangement uses TRBV6-6 and TRBJ1-2; D may be TRBD1 (6 bases). CDR1 is MNHNY, CDR2 SVGAGI, per germline (reference sequence). This CDR3 region has 18 residues. Trimming shortened V by 0 bases and J by 0 bases, and 17 bases separated the two germline ends. CDR3 in amino acids: CASSYSAAGAPANYGYTF. Here the CDR3 DNA reads TGTGCCAGCAGTTACTCGGCCGCAGGGGCGCCGGCTAACTATGGCTACACCTTC.

The chain links TRBV4-1 to TRBJ2-7, with D perhaps matching TRBD2 (5 bases). The J call is uncertain, as TRBJ2-1 better fits the DNA end. This CDR3 comprises 14 residues. CDR1 is MGHRA and CDR2 is YSYEKL in the germline V gene. The DNA of the CDR3 is TGCGCCAGCAGCCCTGGGCCAGAGGGCAATGAGCAGTTCTTC. It translates to CASSPGPEGNEQFF.

Remarks on this clonotype: One end of the junction varies from germline; a read error may be responsible. CDR3 amino acids: CASSPNLGAPGNAIYF. The CDR3, as DNA: TGCGCCAGCAGCCCCAACCTTGGGGCGCCTGGAAACGCCATATATTTT. The chain links TRBV5-1 to TRBJ1-3; D may be TRBD1 (5 bases). The CDR3 has 16 residues. CDR1 and CDR2 (germline): SGHRS, YFSETQ.

J is TRBJ2-3 and V is TRBV13; TRBD1 is a possible D gene (5 bases). The CDR3 length is 15 residues. Germline V gene lookup returns CDR1 PRHDT and CDR2 FYEKMQ (reference sequence). Trimming shortened V by 5 bases and J by 0 bases, and 12 bases separated the two germline ends. The CDR3: CASSTRQPSTDTQYF. The CDR3 DNA follows: TGTGCCAGCAGCACCCGACAGCCTAGCACAGATACGCAGTATTTT.

J is TRBJ2-7 and V is TRBV20-1, with D possibly being TRBD1 (6 bases). Per the germline V gene, CDR1 is DFQATT and CDR2 is SNEGSKA (reference sequence). V dropped 6 bases and J dropped 6 bases, with 15 bases sitting between them. There are 12 residues in the CDR3. The CDR3 region is CSALTQGFEQYF. CDR3 nucleotide sequence: TGCAGTGCCCTCACCCAGGGGTTCGAGCAGTACTTC.

This clonotype came up a few times. The gene calls are TRBV19 and TRBJ2-7; the D gene is possibly TRBD1 (5 bases). In germline, CDR1 is LNHDA, CDR2 SQIVND (reference sequence). This CDR3 region has 11 residues. V was cut by 5 bases and J by 6 bases, with 8 bases left in between. CDR3 sequence: CASSSGIEQYF. Here the CDR3 DNA reads TGTGCCAGTAGTTCAGGGATCGAGCAGTACTTC. Full variable domain (remainder filled in from reference TRBV19 and TRBJ2-7): DGGITQSPKYLFRKEGQNVTLSCEQNLNHDAMYWYRQDPGQGLRLIYYSQIVNDFQKGDIAEGYSVSREKKESFPLTVTSAQKNPTAFYLCASSSGIEQYFGPGTRLTVT.

This chain connects TRBV27 to TRBJ2-3, with D perhaps TRBD2 (6 bases). Trimming shortened V by 3 bases and J by 0 bases, and 13 bases separated the two germline ends. The germline V gene encodes CDR1 MNHEY and CDR2 SMNVEV (reference sequence). This CDR3 spans 16 amino acids. In DNA, the CDR3 is TGTGCCAGCAGTTTCCGGGGGTATCCTAGCACAGATACGCAGTATTTT. Protein product: CASSFRGYPSTDTQYF.

This clonotype has a handful of counts. The V call is TRBV15, the J call TRBJ1-2, with D unclear. This CDR3 has 14 residues. CDR1 is LNHNV, CDR2 YYDKDF, per germline (reference sequence). Trimming took off 0 bases at V and 2 bases at J, with 7 bases between the two ends. The CDR3: CATSRDARNYGYTF. The CDR3 coding sequence is TGTGCCACCAGCAGAGATGCCAGAAACTATGGCTACACCTTC.

The CDR3 loop reads CASSSTGASGSTEQETQYF. As DNA, the CDR3 is TGTGCCAGCAGCTCCACGGGGGCTAGCGGGAGTACCGAGCAAGAGACCCAGTACTTC. This chain links TRBV7-2 with TRBJ2-5, with 10 bases fitting TRBD2. In germline, CDR1 is SGHTA, CDR2 FQGNSA. V lost 4 bases to trimming and J lost 2 bases; unmatched junction nucleotides: 16. The CDR3 sequence is 19 residues long.

This clonotype has only one observation. The V gene is TRBV7-9, the J gene TRBJ1-6; D is possibly TRBD1 (6 bases). The germline gives CDR1 SEHNR, CDR2 FQNEAQ (reference sequence). The CDR3 extends over 15 amino acids. V was cut by 1 base and J by 9 bases, with 13 bases left in between. CDR3 region: CASSLERGLGSPLHF. For the CDR3, the DNA is TGTGCCAGCAGCTTAGAAAGGGGGTTGGGTTCACCCCTCCACTTT.

The V call is TRBV2, the J call TRBJ1-4, with D possibly being TRBD1 (5 bases). Between the trimmed V and J ends, which lost 6 bases and 8 bases, there was a span of 19 bases. Looked up from germline, CDR1 is SNHLY and CDR2 is FYNNEI. This CDR3 has 15 amino acids. The CDR3 protein is CASRALRGAREKLFF. The CDR3 coding sequence is TGTGCCAGCAGGGCCCTTCGCGGGGCGAGGGAAAAACTGTTTTTT.

V gene TRBV20-1 combines with J gene TRBJ2-7, with 8 bases fitting TRBD2. Germline loops: CDR1 DFQATT, CDR2 SNEGSKA (reference sequence). CDR3 length equals 15 residues. J was trimmed by 7 bases and V by 4 bases; bases with no gene match: 15. The CDR3 DNA reads as TGCAGTGCTAAATCCGCGACTAGCGACCCTTTAGAGCAGTACTTC. Its translation is CSAKSATSDPLEQYF.

The CDR3 bases are TGCGCCAGCAGCCAAGATTTAAACACTGAAGCTTTCTTT. Amino acid sequence: CASSQDLNTEAFF. The chain carries TRBV4-3 and TRBJ1-1; no clear D. Germline CDR1 is LGHNA and CDR2 is YSLEER. The CDR3 runs to 13 residues. Trimming stripped 0 bases from V and 2 bases from J, with 4 bases between.

This clonotype appeared a few times. This rearrangement joins TRBV10-3 to TRBJ2-4, with no clear D. CDR1 and CDR2 (germline): ENHRY, SYGVKD. V gave up 9 bases and J gave up 8 bases, with 17 bases separating them. This CDR3 region has 13 residues. The DNA for the CDR3 is TGTGCCATTCGGACGCCGCCGGCGGACATTCAGTACTTC. Its translation is CAIRTPPADIQYF.

This clonotype was counted a few times. The gene calls are TRBV10-1 and TRBJ2-5, with 7 positions matching TRBD1. V lost 6 bases to trimming and J lost 1 base; unmatched junction nucleotides: 11. The CDR3 is 16 amino acids. Per the germline V gene, CDR1 is WNHNN and CDR2 is SYGVQD (reference sequence). CDR3 sequence: CASRSKQGQIQETQYF. The CDR3 DNA sequence: TGCGCCAGCAGATCAAAGCAGGGACAGATCCAAGAGACCCAGTACTTC.